These 10 T cell receptor beta chains came from one sample sequenced in a study of blood T cell repertoires in COVID-19. TCRdb's copy holds only in-frame clones and misses some; the assay was immunoSEQ multiplex PCR. The data contain more than 70,000 clones, 80% of them singletons. Sequencing was done on a sample of peripheral blood. These receptors were taken from a woman aged 70 to 79 with acute or convalescent COVID-19.

This clone was detected only once. This sequence joins TRBV6-1 and TRBJ2-3; TRBD2 matches at 9 bases. V was clipped by 1 base and J by 0 bases; unmatched bases: 5. Germline lookup yields CDR1 MNHNS and CDR2 SASEGT. The CDR3 extends over 17 amino acids. CDR3 in DNA: TGTGCCAGCAGTGAAGGGGTCACTAGCGGGAGCACAGATACGCAGTATTTT. Protein product: CASSEGVTSGSTDTQYF.

The rearrangement links TRBV30 to TRBJ2-2; D may be TRBD2 (6 bases). Trimming took off 5 bases at V and 5 bases at J, with 15 bases between the two ends. Germline V gene sequence: CDR1 GTSNPN, CDR2 SVGIG (reference sequence). The CDR3 runs to 14 residues. The CDR3 DNA follows: TGTGCCTGGGAAAGGGACTCGTCGACCGGGGAGCTGTTTTTT. Translated: CAWERDSSTGELFF.

The rearrangement uses TRBV7-9 and TRBJ1-1, with D hard to call. V shed 3 bases and J shed 1 base, with 6 bases lying between them. The CDR3 runs to 13 residues. The germline gives CDR1 SEHNR, CDR2 FQNEAQ (reference sequence). In DNA, the CDR3 is TGTGCCAGCAGCTTTGGAGGGAACACTGAAGCTTTCTTT. It codes for CASSFGGNTEAFF.

This chain connects TRBV4-3 to TRBJ2-2, with TRBD2 identical over 16 bases. The CDR3 is 17 residues long. Germline V gene data show CDR1 as LGHNA and CDR2 as YSLEER. With V trimmed by 4 bases and J by 4 bases, 3 bases remained unmatched. CDR3 nucleotide sequence: TGCGCCAGCAGCCCGGGACTAGCGGGGGGGCTCACCGGGGAGCTGTTTTTT. Protein: CASSPGLAGGLTGELFF.

This clone was observed a single time. The V call is TRBV2, the J call TRBJ2-7; 8 bases agree with TRBD1. After removal of 6 bases from V and 0 bases from J, the junction contained 7 bases not matched to a gene. The length of the CDR3 is 15 residues. The germline V gene has CDR1 SNHLY and CDR2 FYNNEI. The CDR3 spells CASREGQVPSYEQYF. The CDR3 coding sequence is TGTGCCAGCAGGGAGGGACAGGTCCCCTCCTACGAGCAGTACTTC. The full variable domain, rest sourced from reference TRBV2 and TRBJ2-7, is EPEVTQTPSHQVTQMGQEVILRCVPISNHLYFYWYRQILGQKVEFLVSFYNNEISEKSEIFDDQFSVERPDGSNFTLKIRSTKLEDSAMYFCASREGQVPSYEQYFGPGTRLTVT.

This chain uses TRBV5-4 with TRBJ2-7, with TRBD2 as a possible D gene (6 bases). Per the germline V gene, CDR1 is SGHNT and CDR2 is YYREEE (reference sequence). Trimming removed 0 bases from V and 3 bases from J, with 10 bases in between. The CDR3 covers 14 residues. The DNA for the CDR3 is TGTGCCAGCAGCTTGGATCGGGGGTTCTACGAGCAGTACTTC. This encodes CASSLDRGFYEQYF.

This chain links TRBV2 with TRBJ2-2; TRBD1 aligns across 7 bases. CDR3 length: 15 residues. Germline trimming cut 2 bases from V and 7 bases from J; bases unmatched to any gene: 7. Germline CDR1 SNHLY, CDR2 FYNNEI. The CDR3 region is CASSEIGTVSGELFF. The CDR3 coding sequence is TGTGCCAGCAGTGAAATAGGGACAGTCAGCGGGGAGCTGTTTTTT.

The chain links TRBV28 to TRBJ2-1; maybe TRBD1 (8 bases). The CDR3 is made up of 15 amino acids. Trimming took 8 bases from V and 5 from J, leaving 19 bases between them. Germline CDR1 and CDR2: MDHEN and SYDVKM. The CDR3 DNA sequence: TGTGCCAGCCTACCCGGGGGGACAGGCAACAATGAGCAGTTCTTC. Its translation is CASLPGGTGNNEQFF.

The J gene is TRBJ2-7, the V gene TRBV14; TRBD1 matches 11 bases. Germline CDR1 SGHDN, CDR2 FVKESK. The CDR3 runs 14 residues. The ends lost 5 bases at V and 3 bases at J; junction bases unmatched: 3. In nucleotides, the CDR3 is TGTGCCAGCAGCTGGGGACAGGGGGTCTACGAGCAGTACTTC. Residues: CASSWGQGVYEQYF.

This clone was seen a handful of times. The chain recombines TRBV9 with TRBJ1-1; possibly TRBD1 for D (6 bases). This CDR3 has 14 residues. Trimming took 4 bases from V and 0 from J, leaving 10 bases between them. The germline gives CDR1 SGDLS, CDR2 YYNGEE. CDR3: CASSLRDMNTEAFF. The CDR3 nucleotides are TGTGCCAGCAGCTTACGGGACATGAACACTGAAGCTTTCTTT.